This T cell receptor (beta chain) was captured by sequencing in a study of blood T cell repertoires in COVID-19. Original handling: Estimation of nucleated cell counts was performed using reference gene primer amplification. Profiling relied on immunoSEQ multiplex PCR, and the TCRdb table lists in-frame clones only, not all of them. The D gene and trimming were derived from the DNA, and the V and J assignments and clone size from that table. The data contain approximately 150,000 clones, approximately 84% of them seen just once; the ten biggest clones take up over 1.1%. Trimming left V 4 bases short and J 0 bases short, with 12 bases between. CDR1 and CDR2 (germline): LNHDA, SQIVND (reference sequence). The CDR3 is 15 residues long.

The chain employs TRBV19 and TRBJ1-1; unclear D gene. Sequenced sample: peripheral blood. The source of this sequence is a man between 60 and 75 years old with acute or convalescent COVID-19. This CDR3 reads CASSKNTVVNTEAFF. In DNA form, the CDR3 reads TGTGCCAGTAGTAAAAATACGGTAGTGAACACTGAAGCTTTCTTT.